Shown below are 10 T cell receptor beta chains from a single sample sequenced in a study of blood T cell repertoires in COVID-19. Repertoires were generated with immunoSEQ multiplex PCR, while TCRdb's copy carries only in-frame clones and drops some. The sample has 120,000 to 150,000 clones; 70% to 90% are singletons. The sample was peripheral blood. These receptors came from a human donor with acute or convalescent COVID-19. The donor label of this sample is uncertain.

The chain joins TRBV7-8 to TRBJ2-1, with D possibly TRBD1 on 6 matching bases. Germline values: CDR1 SGHVS, CDR2 FQNEAQ. This CDR3 contains 15 residues. Trimming removed 3 bases at V and 2 bases at J, with 11 bases between. CDR3 sequence reads: CASSLRDTPYNEQFF. CDR3 DNA: TGTGCCAGCAGCTTGAGGGACACACCCTACAATGAGCAGTTCTTC.

This clone was found once. V is TRBV5-4 and J is TRBJ2-1; D may be TRBD2 (6 bases). Germline-derived CDR1 and CDR2 are SGHNT and YYREEE (reference sequence). The CDR3 length is 14 residues. Deletions cut 0 bases from V and 7 bases from J, with 11 bases between. CDR3 loop: CASSLEDGGNEQFF. DNA of the CDR3: TGTGCCAGCAGCTTGGAGGACGGGGGAAATGAGCAGTTCTTC.

As DNA, the CDR3 is TGTGCCTGGAGTGGAACAGGGGGCCGGGATGGCTACACCTTC. This translates into CAWSGTGGRDGYTF. The chain joins TRBV30 to TRBJ1-2; 9 bases match TRBD1. The germline gives CDR1 GTSNPN, CDR2 SVGIG (reference sequence). There are 14 residues in the CDR3. The V segment lost 1 base and the J segment 6 bases; nucleotides outside the gene matches: 6.

The V call is TRBV24-1, the J call TRBJ1-2; D gene unclear. Germline-derived CDR1 and CDR2 are KGHDR and SFDVKD. The CDR3 has 12 amino acids. The ends were cut back, 3 bases at V and 6 bases at J, with 7 bases in the middle. The DNA of the CDR3 is TGTGCCACCAGTGATACGCCAGATGGCTACACCTTC. This translates into CATSDTPDGYTF.

The rearrangement uses TRBV5-1 and TRBJ1-5; D remains ambiguous. Trimming shortened V by 0 bases and J by 4 bases, and 14 bases separated the two germline ends. Germline CDR1 reads SGHRS; CDR2 reads YFSETQ. CDR3 size: 16 residues. CDR3 protein: CASSLDGLARNQPQHF. DNA for the CDR3: TGCGCCAGCAGCTTGGACGGACTAGCTAGAAATCAGCCCCAGCATTTT.

This clone was detected a few times. The rearrangement joins TRBV7-8 to TRBJ1-1, with a tentative D call TRBD1 (5 bases). The germline CDR1 and CDR2 sequences are SGHVS and FQNEAQ. Trimming removed 4 bases at V and 3 bases at J, with 9 bases between. This CDR3 is built from 13 residues. In nucleotides, the CDR3 is TGTGCCAGCAGCTCCCAACAGGACACTGAAGCTTTCTTT. This codes for CASSSQQDTEAFF.

The rearrangement uses TRBV19 and TRBJ2-3, with TRBD2 matching over 9 bases. Germline-derived CDR1 and CDR2 are LNHDA and SQIVND (reference sequence). This CDR3 comprises 20 residues. The junction had 13 bases not matched to a gene; V was cut back by 0 bases and J by 0 bases. CDR3 coding DNA: TGTGCCAGTAGTATAGATCTATACGGGCTAGCGGGGAGAAGCACAGATACGCAGTATTTT. Residues: CASSIDLYGLAGRSTDTQYF. The full variable domain, its missing parts supplied by reference TRBV19 and TRBJ2-3, is DGGITQSPKYLFRKEGQNVTLSCEQNLNHDAMYWYRQDPGQGLRLIYYSQIVNDFQKGDIAEGYSVSREKKESFPLTVTSAQKNPTAFYLCASSIDLYGLAGRSTDTQYFGPGTRLTVL.

This chain connects TRBV29-1 to TRBJ1-1, with D uncertain. Germline V gene lookup returns CDR1 SQVTM and CDR2 ANQGSEA. The CDR3 runs to 13 residues. V lost 7 bases, J lost 0 bases, and 12 bases lay in between. The CDR3 DNA is TGCAGCGCGGCTAGGCTGATGAACACTGAAGCTTTCTTT. Translating gives CSAARLMNTEAFF.

The J gene is TRBJ2-7, the V gene TRBV30; 7 nucleotides line up with TRBD2. CDR1 and CDR2 from the germline V gene are GTSNPN and SVGIG (reference sequence). V was clipped by 2 bases and J by 2 bases; unmatched bases: 9. The CDR3 length is 15 residues. Here the CDR3 DNA reads TGTGCCTGGAGTAGGGGCGGGGGATTTCCCTACGAGCAGTACTTC. This translates into CAWSRGGGFPYEQYF.

The chain links TRBV7-3 to TRBJ1-2; D is perhaps TRBD1 (6 bases). The germline V gene encodes CDR1 SGHTA and CDR2 FQGTGA. This CDR3 contains 15 residues. Trimming left V 6 bases short and J 5 bases short, with 19 bases between. This CDR3 reads CASSPSPDSSYGYTF. The DNA for the CDR3 is TGTGCCAGCAGTCCGAGTCCGGACAGCTCATATGGCTACACCTTC.